These 18 T cell receptor beta chains came from one sample sequenced in a study of T cell responses to AZD1222 COVID-19 vaccine. Assay: immunoSEQ multiplex PCR; the TCRdb copy retains only in-frame clones and omits some. Among 60,000 to 75,000 clones, 60% to 85% were seen once, and the ten largest hold about 3.7%. Sequences were derived from peripheral blood, sampled 28 days after the second AZD1222 dose. The receptors come from an adult who received the AZD1222 COVID-19 vaccine.

The chain has TRBV7-8 and TRBJ1-5; D uncertain. Germline values: CDR1 SGHVS, CDR2 FQNEAQ. The CDR3 totals 13 residues. V lost 4 bases and J 6 bases, leaving 10 bases between the germline ends. For the CDR3, the DNA is TGTGCCAGCAGCTACTTACATCTTCAGCCCCAGCATTTT. Amino acids: CASSYLHLQPQHF.

The V gene is TRBV7-8, the J gene TRBJ2-5; weak D call: TRBD1 (5 bases). Per germline, CDR1 SGHVS and CDR2 FQNEAQ. The CDR3 length is 13 residues. V lost 3 bases, J lost 3 bases, and 8 bases lay in between. For the CDR3, the DNA is TGTGCCAGCAGCTTTGCAGGGAAAGAGACCCAGTACTTC. Amino acid sequence: CASSFAGKETQYF.

This chain links TRBV7-2 with TRBJ2-7; no definite D call. Trimming removed 0 bases from V and 5 bases from J, with 8 bases in between. Germline CDR1 SGHTA, CDR2 FQGNSA. The CDR3 contains 13 residues. CDR3 in amino acids: CASSLAGFNEQYF. In DNA form, the CDR3 reads TGTGCCAGCAGCTTAGCGGGGTTCAACGAGCAGTACTTC.

The chain recombines TRBV12-3 or TRBV12-4 with TRBJ1-6; perhaps TRBD1 as D (5 bases). V dropped 2 bases and J dropped 6 bases, with 5 bases sitting between them. CDR3 size: 13 residues. The CDR3 sequence is CASSLQGNSPLHF. In DNA form, the CDR3 reads TGTGCCAGCAGTTTACAGGGTAATTCACCCCTCCACTTT.

The rearrangement links TRBV11-3 to TRBJ1-1; D not certain. The germline V gene has CDR1 SGHNT and CDR2 YENEEA. V lost 1 base and J lost 1, with 13 bases in between. The CDR3 extends over 16 amino acids. The CDR3 region has the DNA TGTGCCAGCAGCTTAGGCGGGTCAGGATCGAACACTGAAGCTTTCTTT. Encoded protein: CASSLGGSGSNTEAFF.

DNA of the CDR3: TGTGCCAGCAGCATAGGACCGAGATGGGGGGAGGGCTACACCTTC. This sequence encodes CASSIGPRWGEGYTF. The chain uses TRBV11-2 and TRBJ1-2; perhaps TRBD1 as D (5 bases). The CDR3 consists of 15 residues. The germline V gene encodes CDR1 SGHAT and CDR2 FQNNGV. V shed 5 bases and J shed 8 bases, with 21 bases lying between them.

The chain carries TRBV15 and TRBJ1-1; D is perhaps TRBD1 (6 bases). Germline values: CDR1 LNHNV, CDR2 YYDKDF (reference sequence). This CDR3 spans 16 amino acids. V lost 1 base and J lost 11, with 23 bases in between. In nucleotides, the CDR3 is TGTGCCACCAGCAGAGGGGGACAACAGGGCCGTCTTGGGGCTTTCTTT. This codes for CATSRGGQQGRLGAFF.

The chain couples TRBV29-1 to TRBJ2-2; TRBD2 might be the D (6 bases). Germline assignment: CDR1 SQVTM and CDR2 ANQGSEA. CDR3 size: 13 residues. V was trimmed by 3 bases and J by 6 bases, leaving 11 bases between them. DNA for the CDR3: TGCAGCGTTGACCGGGGGAATTCCGGGGAGCTGTTTTTT. This sequence encodes CSVDRGNSGELFF.

The chain couples TRBV4-2 to TRBJ1-2; D call uncertain. The CDR3 extends over 13 amino acids. The germline CDR1 and CDR2 sequences are LGHNA and YNFKEQ. V was trimmed by 3 bases and J by 6 bases, leaving 11 bases between them. In nucleotides, the CDR3 is TGTGCCAGCAGCCAGAGCGGAGGTGATGGCTACACCTTC. This translates into CASSQSGGDGYTF.

The chain has TRBV21-1 and TRBJ1-1; the DNA was not compared with TRBD1, the D call given in the table. TRBV21-1 has pseudogene status. The CDR3 has 14 residues. The CDR3 DNA sequence: TGTGCCAGCAGCCCCTATCAGGGCTGGACTGAAGCTTTCTTT. Its protein product is CASSPYQGWTEAFF.

This clone was counted only a few times. V usage is TRBV11-2 and J usage is TRBJ2-3; the D gene is possibly TRBD1 (8 bases). This CDR3 is built from 17 residues. CDR1 and CDR2 (germline): SGHAT, FQNNGV. Trimming removed 6 bases at V and 3 bases at J, with 22 bases between. CDR3: CASRGGSRGLLTDTQYF. CDR3 DNA sequence: TGTGCCAGCAGGGGAGGGTCCAGGGGGCTTTTGACAGATACGCAGTATTTT.

V is TRBV3-1 (or the pseudogene TRBV3-2) and J is TRBJ1-4, with D unclear. CDR3 size: 17 residues. Trimming took off 2 bases at V and 3 bases at J, with 16 bases between the two ends. Germline CDR1 and CDR2: LGHDT and YNNKEL (reference sequence). The CDR3 loop reads CASSQLFKHVANEKLFF. CDR3 nucleotides: TGTGCCAGCAGCCAACTATTCAAGCACGTTGCTAATGAAAAACTGTTTTTT.

The chain carries TRBV10-3 and TRBJ2-2, with D unresolved. The CDR3 sequence is 16 residues long. Trimming cost V 0 bases and J 2 bases, with 10 bases left between them. Germline CDR1 is ENHRY and CDR2 is SYGVKD. The CDR3 DNA is TGTGCCATCAGTGAGTCAATAGCCCCAAACACCGGGGAGCTGTTTTTT. This encodes CAISESIAPNTGELFF.

This clone turned up a few times. The chain carries TRBV7-2 and TRBJ2-2, with D unresolved. CDR1 and CDR2 (germline): SGHTA, FQGNSA. The CDR3 is 13 residues long. Trimming shortened V by 4 bases and J by 1 base, and 4 bases separated the two germline ends. Here the CDR3 reads CASSSMNTGELFF. Here the CDR3 DNA reads TGTGCCAGCAGCTCCATGAACACCGGGGAGCTGTTTTTT. The full variable domain, in which reference TRBV7-2 and TRBJ2-2 provide the parts outside the CDR3, is GAGVSQSPSNKVTEKGKDVELRCDPISGHTALYWYRQSLGQGLEFLIYFQGNSAPDKSGLPSDRFSAERTGGSVSTLTIQRTQQEDSAVYLCASSSMNTGELFFGEGSRLTVL.

The chain joins TRBV2 to TRBJ1-5; D not resolved. Trimming shortened V by 8 bases and J by 1 base, and 18 bases separated the two germline ends. The germline V gene has CDR1 SNHLY and CDR2 FYNNEI. The CDR3 extends over 16 amino acids. The CDR3 DNA sequence: TGTGCCAGCGGAAGCCGGGAAGGATTCAGCAATCAGCCCCAGCATTTT. Translation: CASGSREGFSNQPQHF.

V and J are TRBV12-3 or TRBV12-4 and TRBJ1-1; weak D call: TRBD1 (5 bases). Between the trimmed V and J ends, which lost 7 bases and 4 bases, there was a span of 13 bases. This CDR3 has 13 amino acids. The CDR3 sequence: CASNNGGGTEAFF. CDR3 in DNA: TGTGCCAGCAACAACGGGGGGGGCACTGAAGCTTTCTTT.

This clone has a handful of counts. The V and J genes are TRBV6-6 and TRBJ1-5; possible D gene TRBD1, 5 bases. The V and J ends lost 2 bases and 4 bases respectively, with 12 bases between them. This CDR3 comprises 15 residues. CDR1 is MNHNY and CDR2 is SVGAGI in the germline V gene (reference sequence). The CDR3 sequence is CASSYIGQENQPQHF. The CDR3 region has the DNA TGTGCCAGCAGTTACATTGGACAAGAAAATCAGCCCCAGCATTTT.

The rearrangement joins TRBV5-8 to TRBJ2-5; a possible D gene is TRBD2 (7 bases). V dropped 4 bases and J dropped 1 base, with 17 bases sitting between them. Per germline, CDR1 SGHTS and CDR2 YDEGEE. This CDR3 is 16 amino acids long. The CDR3 is CASSPLRGGAQETQYF. The CDR3, as DNA: TGTGCCAGCAGCCCTCTCCGAGGGGGGGCCCAAGAGACCCAGTACTTC.